This T cell receptor beta chain was recorded in a study of T-cell memory formation after mild COVID-19. Using its own MiXCR run on the 5' RACE reads, TCRdb lists one record per CDR3 protein. The sample has roughly 600,000 distinct CDR3 sequences, roughly 17% seen once. This clonotype was observed many times. CDR1 and CDR2 (germline): SEHNR, FQNEAQ (reference sequence). The length of the CDR3 is 15 residues. With V trimmed by 4 bases and J by 2 bases, 1 base remained unmatched. The chain has TRBV7-9 and TRBJ1-5, with TRBD1 matching 11 bases. Sequencing input: PBMCs or a T cell subset sorted from them (not recorded which). The sequence derives from an adult woman who had mild COVID-19 (a few samples of this study predate the infection). Cell type and time point are not known. CDR3 DNA sequence: TGTGCCAGCAGCTCGGGACAGGGGGGCAATCAGCCCCAGCATTTT. Encoded protein: CASSSGQGGNQPQHF.